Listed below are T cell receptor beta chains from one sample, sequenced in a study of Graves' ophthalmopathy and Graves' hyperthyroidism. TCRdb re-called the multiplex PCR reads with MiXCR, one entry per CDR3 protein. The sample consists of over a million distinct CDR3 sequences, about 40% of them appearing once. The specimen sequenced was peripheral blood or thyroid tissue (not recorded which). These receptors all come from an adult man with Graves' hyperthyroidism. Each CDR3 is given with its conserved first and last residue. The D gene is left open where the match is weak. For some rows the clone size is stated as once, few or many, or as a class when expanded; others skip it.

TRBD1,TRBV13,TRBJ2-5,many,TGTGCCAGCAGCTTAGAAGGGACAGAAGAGACCCAGTACTTC,CASSLEGTEETQYF
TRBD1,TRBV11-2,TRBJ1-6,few,TGTGCCAGCAGCACGCCGGGACAGTATAATTCACCCCTCCACTTT,CASSTPGQYNSPLHF
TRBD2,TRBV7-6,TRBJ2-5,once,TGTGCCAGCAGCGCCCCCGGGACTAGCGGACAAGAGACCCAGTACTTC,CASSAPGTSGQETQYF
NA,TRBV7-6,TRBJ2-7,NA,TGTGCCTGCAGCGCCCGCGGGCAGGAGGACAAACCTTCCTACGAGCAGTACTTC,CACSARGQEDKPSYEQYF
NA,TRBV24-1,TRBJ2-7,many,TGTGCCACCAGTCAGGGCGATTCCTACGAGCAGTACTTC,CATSQGDSYEQYF
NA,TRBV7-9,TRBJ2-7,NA,TGTGCCAGCAACCCCGGGACGGATCATTACGAGCAGTACTTC,CASNPGTDHYEQYF
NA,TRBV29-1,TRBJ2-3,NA,TGCAGCGTTAGCAATGACGGGGATACGCAGTATTTT,CSVSNDGDTQYF
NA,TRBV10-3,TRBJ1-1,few,TGTGCCATCGCCAGGGACACTGAAGCTTTCTTT,CAIARDTEAFF
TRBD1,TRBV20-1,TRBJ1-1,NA,TGCAGTGCTAGTCGGGACAGGGACAAGGGCACTGAAGCTTTCTTT,CSASRDRDKGTEAFF
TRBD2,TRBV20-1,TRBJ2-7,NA,TGCAGTGCTAGCCTGCGGGGGTTAGCGGGGGCCTTCTACGAGCAGTACTTC,CSASLRGLAGAFYEQYF
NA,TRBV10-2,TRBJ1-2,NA,TGCGCCAGCAGTGCCGGACTAGCGGGAGAATATGGCTACACCTTC,CASSAGLAGEYGYTF
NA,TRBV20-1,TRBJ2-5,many,TGCAGTGCTAGACCCTTTGAGCAGCTGCAGCAAGAGACCCAGTACTTC,CSARPFEQLQQETQYF
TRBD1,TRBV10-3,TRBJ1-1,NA,TGTGCCATCAGTGAGGTCCCGGGACAGGGGGGCACTGAAGCTTTCTTT,CAISEVPGQGGTEAFF
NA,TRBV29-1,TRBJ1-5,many,TGCAGCGTTGAATTGGGGCCGGATCAGCCCCAGCATTTT,CSVELGPDQPQHF
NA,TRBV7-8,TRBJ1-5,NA,TGTGCCAGCAGCAAGAGACAGAGACTTAATAGCAATCAGCCCCAGCATTTT,CASSKRQRLNSNQPQHF
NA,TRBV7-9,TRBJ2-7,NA,TGTGCCAGCAGCTACCTCCGGGTGGACGGGGAGCTGTACTTC,CASSYLRVDGELYF
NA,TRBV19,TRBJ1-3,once,TGTGCCAGTAGTATCGCGAGGGCCAACTCTGGAAACACCATATATTTT,CASSIARANSGNTIYF
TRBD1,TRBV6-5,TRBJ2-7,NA,TGTGCCAGCAGCAACGGACAGGGGGTGGAGCAGTACTTC,CASSNGQGVEQYF
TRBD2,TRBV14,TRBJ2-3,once,TGTGCCAGCAGCCCAGATAGCGGGATCTGGGGAGATACGCAGTATTTT,CASSPDSGIWGDTQYF
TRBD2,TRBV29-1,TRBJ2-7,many,TGCAGCGTTGCCGGGAGGGCCCAAGATTACGAGCAGTACTTC,CSVAGRAQDYEQYF
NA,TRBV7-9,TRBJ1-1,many,TGTGCCAGCAGCTTATGGAGGACGGTCGATATGAAGAACACTGAAGCTTTCTTT,CASSLWRTVDMKNTEAFF
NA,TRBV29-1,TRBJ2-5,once,TGCAGCGTCCCCACCGGGACTGGAGGAGAGACCCAGTACTTC,CSVPTGTGGETQYF
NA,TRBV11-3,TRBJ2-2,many,TGTGCCAGCAGCTTAGCTAGTTCCGGGGAGCTGTTTTTT,CASSLASSGELFF
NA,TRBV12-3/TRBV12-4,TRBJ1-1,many,TGTGCCAGCAGTTTTGAGGGGTTGCTCACTGAAGCTTTCTTT,CASSFEGLLTEAFF
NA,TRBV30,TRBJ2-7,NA,TGTGCCTGGAGCCCCAACCCCTACGAGCAGTACTTC,CAWSPNPYEQYF
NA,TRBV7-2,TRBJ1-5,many,TGTGCCAGCAGCGCACAGGGACGGGGGCAGCCCCAGCATTTT,CASSAQGRGQPQHF
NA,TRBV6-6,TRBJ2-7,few,TGTGCCAGCAGTAGAGTTATAGCGATCAGCGAGCAGTACTTC,CASSRVIAISEQYF
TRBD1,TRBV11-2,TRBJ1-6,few,TGTGCCAGCGCAAGGACAGGGCTCCCGAATTCACCCCTCCACTTT,CASARTGLPNSPLHF
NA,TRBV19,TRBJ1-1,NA,TGTGCCAGTAGTATAGTGGGACTAAGAAATGAAGCTCTCTTT,CASSIVGLRNEALF
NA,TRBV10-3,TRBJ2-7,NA,TGTGCCAGCAGTGAGATTACGACGCGTCGCGAGCAGTACTTC,CASSEITTRREQYF
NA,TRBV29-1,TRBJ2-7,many,TGCAGCGTTGTCCGTCATTACGAGCAGTACTTC,CSVVRHYEQYF
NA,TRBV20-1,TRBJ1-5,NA,TGCAGTGCTAAGACAGGCAATCAGCCCCAGCATTTT,CSAKTGNQPQHF
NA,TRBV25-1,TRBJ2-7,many,TGTGCCAGCAGTGAAACTAAAACAGGGTACGAGCAGTACTTC,CASSETKTGYEQYF
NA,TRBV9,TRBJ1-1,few,TGTGCCAGCTCATATATCGGGACCATGAACACTGAAGCTTTCTTT,CASSYIGTMNTEAFF
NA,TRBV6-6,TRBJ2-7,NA,TGTGCCAGCAGTTACTCCAGGTACAACTACGAGCAGTACTTC,CASSYSRYNYEQYF
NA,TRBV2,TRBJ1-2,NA,TGTGCCAGCAGTGATGTTGGGGGCTATGGCTACACCTTC,CASSDVGGYGYTF
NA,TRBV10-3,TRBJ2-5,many,TGTGCCATTCGTACTGACCAAACGGGAGCGAAGACCCAGTACTTC,CAIRTDQTGAKTQYF
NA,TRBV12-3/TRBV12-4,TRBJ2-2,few,TGTGCCAGCAGTTTTTCAGTCTTCGGTACCGGGGAGCTGTTTTTT,CASSFSVFGTGELFF
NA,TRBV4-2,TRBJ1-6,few,TGTGCCAGCAGCCAAGAATCTGGGATGGAGGGGAGTAATTCACCCCTCCACTTT,CASSQESGMEGSNSPLHF
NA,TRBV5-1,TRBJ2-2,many,TGTGCCAGTTCTCCCAGGGGAGCGAACACCGGGGAGCTGTTTTTT,CASSPRGANTGELFF
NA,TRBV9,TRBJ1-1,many,TGTGCCAGCAGCGCTAGCGTCAAATCCAACACTGAAGCTTTCTTT,CASSASVKSNTEAFF
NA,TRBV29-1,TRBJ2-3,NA,TGCAGCGCTGCGGCGGGGCGGACAGATACGCAGTATTTT,CSAAAGRTDTQYF
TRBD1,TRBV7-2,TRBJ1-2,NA,TGTGCCAGCAGTAAAGACCTTCGAGGGGACAGCTATGGCTACACCTTC,CASSKDLRGDSYGYTF
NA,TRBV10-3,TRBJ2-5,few,TGTGCCATCAGTGAGTCGGGCGGTATCCAAGAGACCCAGTACTTC,CAISESGGIQETQYF
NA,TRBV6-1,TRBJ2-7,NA,TGTGCCAGCACCACTGGTGGTGGGAGCTCCTACGAGCAGTACTTC,CASTTGGGSSYEQYF
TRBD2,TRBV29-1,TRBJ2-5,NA,TGCAGCGTACCAAAGCGGGGGGGACTAGCGGAAGGGGTAGAGACCCAGTACTTC,CSVPKRGGLAEGVETQYF
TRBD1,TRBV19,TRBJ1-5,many,TGTGCCAGCAGCACCGGACAGGGGGGTCAGCCCCAGCATTTT,CASSTGQGGQPQHF
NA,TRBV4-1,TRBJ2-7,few,TGCGCCAGCAGCCCACGCGGAGGGGGGGGCACCTACGAGCAGTACTTC,CASSPRGGGGTYEQYF
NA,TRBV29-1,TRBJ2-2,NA,TGCAGCTTACTCGTGACAGGGAACACCGGGGAGCTGTTTTTT,CSLLVTGNTGELFF
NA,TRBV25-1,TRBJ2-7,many,TGTGCCAGCAGTGGATTAAAGGAGCAGTACTTC,CASSGLKEQYF
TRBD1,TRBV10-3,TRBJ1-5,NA,TGTGCCTGGAGTGCGGACAGGGGGCTGGGCAATCAGCCCCAGCATTTT,CAWSADRGLGNQPQHF
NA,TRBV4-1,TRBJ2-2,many,TGCGCCAGCAGCCAAGAGTACAGGTCCACCGGGGAGCTGTTTTTT,CASSQEYRSTGELFF
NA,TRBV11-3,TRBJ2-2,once,TGTGCCAGCAGCTTACTACCGGTCGGGGAGCTGTTTTTT,CASSLLPVGELFF
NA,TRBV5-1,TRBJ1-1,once,TGCGCCAGCAGCAAGGTGGGGGTTAACACTGAAGCTTTCTTT,CASSKVGVNTEAFF
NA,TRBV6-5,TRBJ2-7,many,TGTGCCACAAAACGGGAAAACAGGGCTTACGAGCAGTACTTC,CATKRENRAYEQYF
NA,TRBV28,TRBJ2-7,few,TGTGCCAGCGGTCAGGCATTCTACGAGCAGTACTTC,CASGQAFYEQYF
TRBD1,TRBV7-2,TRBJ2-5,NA,TGTGCCAGCAGCTTACTGGACAGGGGGTCTAAAGATACGCAGTACTTC,CASSLLDRGSKDTQYF
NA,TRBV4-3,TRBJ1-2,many,TGCGCCAGCAGTCGGGCCCGAGGCTATGGCTACACCTTC,CASSRARGYGYTF
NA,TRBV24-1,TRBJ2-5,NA,TGTGCCAGCAGTTACTCGGCTTGGGACAACCAAGAGACCCAGTACTTC,CASSYSAWDNQETQYF